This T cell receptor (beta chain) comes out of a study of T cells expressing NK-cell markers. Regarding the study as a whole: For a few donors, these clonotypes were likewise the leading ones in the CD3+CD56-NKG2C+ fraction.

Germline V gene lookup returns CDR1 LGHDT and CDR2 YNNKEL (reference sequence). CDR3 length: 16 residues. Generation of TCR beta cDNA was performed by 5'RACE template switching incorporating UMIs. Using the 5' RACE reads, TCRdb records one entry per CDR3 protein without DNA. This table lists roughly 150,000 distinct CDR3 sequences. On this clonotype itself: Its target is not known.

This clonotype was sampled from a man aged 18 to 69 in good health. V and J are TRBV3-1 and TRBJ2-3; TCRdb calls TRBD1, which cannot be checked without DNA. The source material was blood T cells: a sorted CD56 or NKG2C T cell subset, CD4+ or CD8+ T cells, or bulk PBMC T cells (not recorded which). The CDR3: CASSHPDEQDTDTQYF.